This TCR beta chain is from a study of blood T cell repertoires in COVID-19. Across the whole study: Italy, Spain and the United States were the sources of the convalescent and acute COVID-19 samples.

Profiling relied on immunoSEQ multiplex PCR, and the TCRdb table lists in-frame clones only, not all of them. The sample holds fewer than 600,000 clones, approximately 89% seen once. CDR1 is SGDLS, CDR2 YYNGEE, per germline. The CDR3 length is 14 residues. Trimming took 0 bases from V and 9 from J, leaving 10 bases between them. Seattle cases were enrolled at active infection and followed longitudinally. This TCR came from a man younger than 35 with COVID-19, enrolled during active disease. V usage is TRBV9 and J usage is TRBJ2-6, with D maybe TRBD1 (5 bases). The sequenced sample was peripheral blood. CDR3 in DNA: TGTGCCAGCAGCGTAGTAAGGGGTGGCAACGTCCTGACTTTC. It is translated as CASSVVRGGNVLTF.